The T cell receptor (beta chain) described here comes from a study of PD-L1 blockade in urothelial cancer. Germline V gene data show CDR1 as SGHTA and CDR2 as FQGNSA. V shed 4 bases and J shed 9 bases, with 16 bases lying between them. CDR3 length equals 15 residues. Every PCR was spiked with synthetic TCR analog templates. TCRdb keeps only in-frame clones here, not all; method: immunoSEQ multiplex PCR. The table has around 100,000 clones, 80% to 90% seen once. The time point: pretreatment peripheral blood. The TCR originated in a man aged 60 to 69 with urothelial cancer. This sequence joins TRBV7-2 and TRBJ1-6; possibly TRBD1 for D (6 bases). The sample was PBMCs, taken around atezolizumab (anti-PD-L1) treatment. CDR3 coding DNA: TGTGCCAGCAGCTCCCAGGGGACCTTGGCTTCACCCCTCCACTTT. It specifies CASSSQGTLASPLHF.